The clone carrying this T cell receptor (beta chain) was detected ten times or more. The target antigen is unknown. Extraction of PBMCs used roughly 9.3 ml of fresh peripheral blood. Amplification of TCR beta CDR3 regions used RNA as the template. Initially, a first-round RT-PCR of the TCR CDR3 employed the HTBI primer set. TCRdb recomputed calls from the multiplex PCR reads with MiXCR, one row per CDR3 protein. The sample gives about 360,000 distinct CDR3 sequences, approximately 19% of which show up once; around 3.6% is in the top ten. V lost 7 bases, J lost 4 bases, and 17 bases lay in between. CDR3 size: 16 residues. This sample was taken from a study of T cells in Graves' hyperthyroidism and ophthalmopathy. In the study overall: Any treatment followed the collection of peripheral blood at initial diagnosis.

Findings and caveats of the study: Classification by a 13 V-J model distinguished ophthalmopathy from stable hyperthyroidism. Also found in blood were most expanded thyroid clonotypes above 0.001.

The sequencing sample was made of blood. The rearrangement links TRBV12-3 or TRBV12-4 to TRBJ2-6; D is possibly TRBD2 (5 bases). The TCR sequence derives from a woman under 30 with Graves' hyperthyroidism. The CDR3, as DNA: TGTGCCAGCACCATTTACCTAGCTCGAGGGGCCAACGTCCTGACTTTC. It specifies CASTIYLARGANVLTF.